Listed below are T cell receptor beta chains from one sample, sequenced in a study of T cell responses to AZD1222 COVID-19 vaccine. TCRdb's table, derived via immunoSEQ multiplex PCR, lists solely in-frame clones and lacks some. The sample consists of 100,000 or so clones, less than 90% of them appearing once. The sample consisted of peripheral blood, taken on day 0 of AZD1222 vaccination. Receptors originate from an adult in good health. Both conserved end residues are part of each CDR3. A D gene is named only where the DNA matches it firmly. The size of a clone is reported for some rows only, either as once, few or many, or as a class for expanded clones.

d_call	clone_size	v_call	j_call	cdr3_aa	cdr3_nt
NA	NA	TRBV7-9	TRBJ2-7	CASSLERGSTYEQYF	TGTGCCAGCAGCTTAGAGAGGGGGAGTACCTACGAGCAGTACTTC
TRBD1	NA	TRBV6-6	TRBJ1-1	CASSSRDRYTEAFF	TGTGCCAGCAGTTCCCGGGACAGGTACACTGAAGCTTTCTTT
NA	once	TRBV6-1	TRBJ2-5	CASSEATAQETQYF	TGTGCCAGCAGTGAAGCCACAGCCCAAGAGACCCAGTACTTC
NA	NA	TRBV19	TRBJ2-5	CASRKFEGGREETQYF	TGTGCCAGTAGAAAGTTCGAGGGGGGAAGGGAAGAGACCCAGTACTTC
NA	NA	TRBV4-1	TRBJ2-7	CASSQEGARDGTHF	TGCGCCAGCAGCCAAGAGGGGGCCCGGGACGGGACGCACTTC
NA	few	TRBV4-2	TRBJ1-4	CASSLGLTATNEKLFF	TGTGCCAGCAGCCTGGGACTTACCGCAACTAATGAAAAACTGTTTTTT
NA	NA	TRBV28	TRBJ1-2	CASSLQRGGLNNYGYTF	TGTGCCAGCAGTTTGCAACGGGGAGGGCTCAATAACTATGGCTACACCTTC
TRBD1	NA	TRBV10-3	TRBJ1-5	CAISETGDQPQHF	TGTGCCATCAGTGAGACAGGGGATCAGCCCCAGCATTTT
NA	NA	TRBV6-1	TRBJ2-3	CASSERAGASDTQYF	TGTGCCAGCAGTGAACGGGCAGGGGCATCAGATACGCAGTATTTT
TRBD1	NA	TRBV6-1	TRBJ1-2	CASSETGGWGYTF	TGTGCCAGCAGTGAAACAGGGGGCTGGGGCTACACCTTC
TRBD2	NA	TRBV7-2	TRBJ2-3	CASSLVGGGSGDTQYF	TGTGCCAGCAGCTTAGTAGGCGGGGGTTCGGGAGATACGCAGTATTTT
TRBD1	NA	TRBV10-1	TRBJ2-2	CASSALPPGGRDTGELFF	TGCGCCAGCAGTGCTTTGCCTCCAGGGGGCCGGGACACCGGGGAGCTGTTTTTT
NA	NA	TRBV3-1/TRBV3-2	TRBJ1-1	CASSQDTPVNTEAFF	TGTGCCAGCAGCCAAGATACCCCGGTGAACACTGAAGCTTTCTTT
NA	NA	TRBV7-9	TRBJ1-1	CASSLSQGMNTEAFF	TGTGCCAGCAGCTTATCCCAGGGAATGAACACTGAAGCTTTCTTT
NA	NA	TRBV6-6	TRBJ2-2	CATPARSTGELFF	TGTGCCACCCCCGCTCGGAGCACCGGGGAGCTGTTTTTT
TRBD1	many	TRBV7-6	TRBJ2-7	CASSEQTGQVVPYEQYF	TGTGCCAGCAGCGAACAAACCGGACAGGTTGTCCCTTACGAGCAGTACTTC
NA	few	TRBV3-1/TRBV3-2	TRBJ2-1	CASSPYTGSSYNEQFF	TGTGCCAGCAGCCCCTATACAGGGAGCTCCTACAATGAGCAGTTCTTC
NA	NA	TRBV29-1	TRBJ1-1	CSVGRTAGTEAFF	TGCAGCGTTGGAAGGACAGCGGGGACTGAAGCTTTCTTT
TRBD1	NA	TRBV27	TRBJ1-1	CASSTRTGNGGNTEAFF	TGTGCCAGCAGTACCCGGACAGGGAATGGGGGTAACACTGAAGCTTTCTTT
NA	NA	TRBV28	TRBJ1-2	CASSFGGGSPYGYTF	TGTGCCAGCAGTTTCGGGGGCGGAAGCCCCTATGGCTACACCTTC
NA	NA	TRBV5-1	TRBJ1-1	CASSLGRGKDTEAFF	TGCGCCAGCAGCTTGGGTAGGGGCAAGGACACTGAAGCTTTCTTT
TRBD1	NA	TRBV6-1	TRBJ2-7	CASSDRDRTVGHEQYF	TGTGCCAGCAGTGACAGGGACAGGACCGTGGGCCACGAGCAGTACTTC
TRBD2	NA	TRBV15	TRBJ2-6	CATSRGLAGGANVLTF	TGTGCCACCAGCAGAGGTCTAGCGGGTGGGGCCAACGTCCTGACTTTC
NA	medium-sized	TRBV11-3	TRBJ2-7	CASSPAGDRSYEQYF	TGTGCCAGCAGCCCAGCTGGGGATCGCTCCTACGAGCAGTACTTC
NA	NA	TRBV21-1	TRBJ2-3	CASSKRHSALRTNTQYF	TGTGCCAGCAGCAAAAGGCATAGCGCCCTACGCACGAATACGCAGTATTTT
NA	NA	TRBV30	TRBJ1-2	CAWSSLVRRRKGTHGYTF	TGTGCCTGGAGTAGCCTTGTACGGAGAAGGAAGGGGACCCATGGCTACACCTTC
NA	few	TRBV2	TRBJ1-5	CASSEDFTGNQPQHF	TGTGCCAGCAGTGAAGACTTTACGGGTAACCAGCCCCAGCATTTT
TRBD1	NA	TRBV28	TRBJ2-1	CASSLVVAGGWNEQFF	TGTGCCAGCAGTTTAGTAGTGGCAGGGGGTTGGAATGAGCAGTTCTTC
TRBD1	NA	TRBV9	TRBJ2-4	CASSARTGLDIQYF	TGTGCCAGCAGCGCACGGACAGGGTTGGACATTCAGTACTTC
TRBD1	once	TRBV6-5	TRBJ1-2	CASSSPRQGTNYGYTF	TGTGCCAGCAGTTCACCGCGACAGGGGACTAACTATGGCTACACCTTC
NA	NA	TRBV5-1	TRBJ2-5	CASSHPSTSRERQETQYF	TGCGCCAGCAGCCACCCATCTACGAGCAGGGAGAGACAAGAGACCCAGTACTTC
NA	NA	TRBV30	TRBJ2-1	CAWSGGTPDNEQFF	TGTGCCTGGAGTGGCGGGACACCTGACAATGAGCAGTTCTTC
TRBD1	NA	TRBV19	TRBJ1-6	CASSISGTGNSPLHF	TGTGCCAGTAGTATATCCGGGACAGGGAATTCACCCCTCCACTTT
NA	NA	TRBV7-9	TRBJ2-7	CASSPPSMGTGTYEQYF	TGTGCCAGCAGCCCGCCTTCTATGGGGACGGGAACCTACGAGCAGTACTTC
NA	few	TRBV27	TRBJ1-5	CASSYLADRYNQPQHF	TGTGCCAGCAGTTATCTAGCCGACAGGTACAATCAGCCCCAGCATTTT
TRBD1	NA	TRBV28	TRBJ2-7	CASSLDRWSYEQYF	TGTGCCAGCAGCTTGGACAGGTGGTCCTACGAGCAGTACTTC
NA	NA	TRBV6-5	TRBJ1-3	CASSQTEGNTIYF	TGTGCCAGCAGCCAAACAGAAGGAAACACCATATATTTT
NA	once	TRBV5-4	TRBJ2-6	CASSLSFGTPGANVLTF	TGTGCCAGCAGCTTGAGTTTTGGGACCCCTGGGGCCAACGTCCTGACTTTC
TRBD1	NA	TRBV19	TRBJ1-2	CASSIAGTGARGYTF	TGTGCCAGTAGTATAGCCGGGACAGGGGCGCGTGGCTACACCTTC
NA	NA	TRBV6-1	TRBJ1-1	CASSYNRAAEAFF	TGTGCCAGCAGTTATAACAGGGCGGCTGAAGCTTTCTTT
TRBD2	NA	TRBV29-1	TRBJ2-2	CSVSSGATNTGELFF	TGCAGCGTGTCTAGCGGAGCTACGAACACCGGGGAGCTGTTTTTT
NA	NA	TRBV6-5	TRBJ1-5	CASVRVGDQPQHF	TGTGCCAGCGTCAGGGTAGGGGATCAGCCCCAGCATTTT
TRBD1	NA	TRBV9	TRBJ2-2	CASSSGGWGPITGELFF	TGTGCCAGCAGCTCAGGGGGCTGGGGGCCTATCACCGGGGAGCTGTTTTTT
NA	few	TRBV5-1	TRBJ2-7	CASSLADREQYF	TGCGCCAGCAGCTTGGCGGACCGAGAGCAGTACTTC
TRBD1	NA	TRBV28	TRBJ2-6	CASSAGGAGANVLTF	TGTGCCAGCAGTGCAGGGGGCGCTGGGGCCAACGTCCTGACTTTC
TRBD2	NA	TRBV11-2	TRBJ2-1	CASSTGTSGSNEQFF	TGTGCCAGCAGCACCGGGACTAGCGGGTCCAATGAGCAGTTCTTC
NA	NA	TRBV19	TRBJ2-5	CATRDRDLKETQYF	TGTGCCACGAGGGACCGGGACCTTAAAGAGACCCAGTACTTC